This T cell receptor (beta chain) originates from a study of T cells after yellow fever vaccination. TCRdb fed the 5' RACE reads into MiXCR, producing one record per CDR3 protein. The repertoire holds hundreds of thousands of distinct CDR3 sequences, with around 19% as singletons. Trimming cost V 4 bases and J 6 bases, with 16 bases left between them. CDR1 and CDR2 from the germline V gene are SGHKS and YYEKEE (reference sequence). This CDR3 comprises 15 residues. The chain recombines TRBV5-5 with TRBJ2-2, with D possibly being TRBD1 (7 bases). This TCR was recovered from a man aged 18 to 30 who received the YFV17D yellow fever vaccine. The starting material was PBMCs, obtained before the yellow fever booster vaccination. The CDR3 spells CASSISGGQAGELFF. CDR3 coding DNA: TGTGCCAGCAGCATTAGCGGCGGACAGGCCGGGGAGCTGTTTTTT.